This T cell receptor (beta chain) is drawn from a study of PD-1 blockade in classical Hodgkin lymphoma (dated by TCRdb to about 2020). For the study in its entirety: Nivolumab dosing was 3 mg/kg intravenously every 2 weeks, continuing until either disease progression or unacceptable toxicity. The study used CyTOF and TCR beta sequencing to define a peripheral blood immune signature of response to PD-1 blockade in classical Hodgkin lymphoma. Overall study results and their limits: Among trial patients, those achieving complete response had baseline diversity similar to that of newly diagnosed patients, while diversity was significantly lower in partial responders and progressors. The study was restricted to a single clinical trial cohort, and the causes of repertoire differences, possibly disease activity or prior therapy, were left undefined. Baseline TCR diversity was reported to be lower in newly diagnosed patients than in healthy donors, and even lower in relapsed/refractory patients. By C4D1, a significant rise was seen in CD4+ TCR diversity but not in CD8+ TCR diversity (p=0.0027 vs p=0.16), and the rise was most apparent among complete responders (p=0.02). Lower diversity was seen in patients whose nivolumab began less than 1 year after ASCT, and these patients were left out of later analyses so that immune reconstitution would not confound the results.

As for this clone: Its antigen remains unidentified. Relative to the germline gene, one junction end is altered; a read error may explain this.

Genomic DNA was extracted with the Qiagen DNeasy kit from unsorted PBMCs and from negatively selected CD4+ and CD8+ fractions. Amplification of TCR beta CDR3 regions was done by immunoSEQ multiplex PCR with primers that anneal to V and J segments. A synthetic immune receptor repertoire was used to minimize amplification bias, and remaining bias was computationally removed after sequencing. In the source study's methods: Repertoire diversity was quantified as the Shannon entropy index using custom Python scripts. Unsorted, CD4+ and CD8+ repertoires were examined separately, except in combined analyses, for which CD4+ and CD8+ sequences were merged in silico. Clonal expansion was defined as at least a 2-fold frequency increase after treatment relative to C1D1, with a pseudocount of 0.5 for undetected baseline clones. Clones with 0 or 1 copy at C1D1 were defined as singleton clones, while clones with 2 or more copies were defined as non-singleton clones. By matching protein sequences in sorted samples from the same patient, clones expanded in unsorted samples were annotated as CD4+, CD8+ or unknown. Wilcoxon tests were applied to paired samples to test diversity changes from C1D1 to C4D1. TCRdb re-hosts the immuneACCESS table, in-frame sequences only. Its copies lack some clones; in the studies checked, an unresolved V gene accounts for under half of them, and the cause for the rest is not known. V and J calls plus clone size are reproduced from that table; the DNA served to infer D and trimming. For this sample there are about 14,000 clones; 82% appear just once. The ten largest make up just over 4% of the sample.

In the paper's terms, the time point label means: cycle 1 day 1 (C1D1), immediately before nivolumab initiation. Relapse after autologous stem cell transplantation had occurred in all trial patients, and cohorts A, B and C were distinguished by prior brentuximab vedotin exposure. The trial cohort was composed of 56 patients with relapsed/refractory classical Hodgkin lymphoma, for whom complete response, partial response or progressive disease was recorded as best overall response. Trial patients were treated with single-agent nivolumab in the multi-cohort phase II CheckMate 205 trial. Best overall response was determined by an independent review committee according to the 2007 International Working Group response criteria. Trial PBMCs were obtained immediately prior to nivolumab initiation (C1D1) and on therapy at cycle 2 day 1 and cycle 4 day 1. Peripheral blood was collected in 8 mL Vacutainer Cell Preparation Tubes, from which PBMCs were isolated by centrifugation and then cryopreserved.

From the cysteine up to the phenylalanine, the CDR3 has a length of 15 residues. Only the CDR3 region is kept as DNA, spanning 45 bases read in frame from base 1. Looking up the germline V gene yields CDR1 SGHRS and CDR2 YFSETQ. The sample in question was peripheral blood mononuclear cells (PBMCs), obtained at baseline. In this chain, TRBV5-1 is recombined with TRBJ2-7; TRBD2 is possibly the D segment (5 matching bases). This receptor was taken from a human donor with classical Hodgkin lymphoma. The CDR3 amino acid sequence is: CASSPNWADDYKQYF. The nucleotide sequence is given as TGCGCCAGCAGCCCGAACTGGGCTGACGACTACAAGCAGTACTTC. Here the CDR3 is joined to the reference TRBV5-1 and TRBJ2-7 genes, and the full variable domain is: KAGVTQTPRYLIKTRGQQVTLSCSPISGHRSVSWYQQTPGQGLQFLFEYFSETQRNKGNFPGRFSGRQFSNSRSEMNVSTLELGDSALYLCASSPNWADDYKQYFGPGTRLTVT.